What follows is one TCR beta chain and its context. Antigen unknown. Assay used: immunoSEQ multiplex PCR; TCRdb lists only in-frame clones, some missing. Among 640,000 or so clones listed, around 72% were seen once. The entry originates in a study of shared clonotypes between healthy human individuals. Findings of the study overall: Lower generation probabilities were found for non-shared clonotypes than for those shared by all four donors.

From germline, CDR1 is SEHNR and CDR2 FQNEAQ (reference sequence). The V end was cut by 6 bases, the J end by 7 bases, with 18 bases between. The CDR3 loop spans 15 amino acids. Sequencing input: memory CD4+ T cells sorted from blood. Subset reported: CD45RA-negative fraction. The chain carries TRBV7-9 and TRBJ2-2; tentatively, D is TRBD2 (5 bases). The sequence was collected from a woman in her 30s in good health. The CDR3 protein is CASSFIRGIIGELFF. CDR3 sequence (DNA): TGTGCCAGCAGTTTTATACGAGGGATTATCGGGGAGCTGTTTTTT.